A selection of T cell receptor beta chains follows, all from one sample in a study of T cell changes during pregnancy in multiple sclerosis. Some clones are missing from TCRdb's copy, which holds only in-frame ones; the method was immunoSEQ multiplex PCR. This table has about 89,000 clones, approximately 94% appearing once. The sample here was peripheral blood, taken in the third trimester of pregnancy. The source of these receptors is a female donor with multiple sclerosis, enrolled in a pregnancy study. CDR3s include the opening cysteine and the closing phenylalanine or tryptophan. A D gene is named only where the DNA matches it firmly. Only part of the rows carry a size: once, few, many, or a class if the clone is expanded.

cdr3_nt: TGTGCCAGCAGCCCAGTAGCCAAAAACATTCAGTACTTC
cdr3_aa: CASSPVAKNIQYF
j_call: TRBJ2-4
v_call: TRBV27
clone_size: .
cdr3_length: 13
d_call: .

cdr3_nt: TGTGCCAGCTCACTAAAGCCCGGGACAGGGGGCGTAGATACTGAAGCTTTCTTT
cdr3_aa: CASSLKPGTGGVDTEAFF
j_call: TRBJ1-1
v_call: TRBV18
clone_size: .
cdr3_length: 18
d_call: TRBD1

cdr3_nt: TGTGCCTGGAGAGATGCCAGACAGATCTACGAGCAGTACTTC
cdr3_aa: CAWRDARQIYEQYF
j_call: TRBJ2-7
v_call: TRBV30
clone_size: .
cdr3_length: 14
d_call: .

cdr3_nt: TGTGCCAGCAGCTCACGGGGCAGGGGGCTTCCTTCCTACGAGCAGTACTTC
cdr3_aa: CASSSRGRGLPSYEQYF
j_call: TRBJ2-7
v_call: TRBV7-6
clone_size: .
cdr3_length: 17
d_call: TRBD1

cdr3_nt: TGTGCCAGCAGCGTAGGGGGCAGCTATTACGAGCAGTACTTC
cdr3_aa: CASSVGGSYYEQYF
j_call: TRBJ2-7
v_call: TRBV9
clone_size: .
cdr3_length: 14
d_call: .

cdr3_nt: TGTGCCAGTAGTATGTTACGGGGTAACTCCTACGAGCAGTACTTC
cdr3_aa: CASSMLRGNSYEQYF
j_call: TRBJ2-7
v_call: TRBV19
clone_size: .
cdr3_length: 15
d_call: .

cdr3_nt: TGCGCCAGCAGTCAATCGAAGGGACACCCCTCAACTAATGAAAAACTGTTTTTT
cdr3_aa: CASSQSKGHPSTNEKLFF
j_call: TRBJ1-4
v_call: TRBV23-1
clone_size: .
cdr3_length: 18
d_call: .

cdr3_nt: TGTGCCAGTAGTATTTCAAGGGGTGAGCAGTTCTTC
cdr3_aa: CASSISRGEQFF
j_call: TRBJ2-1
v_call: TRBV19
clone_size: .
cdr3_length: 12
d_call: .

cdr3_nt: TGTGCCAGCAGCCGACAGGGACAGTCCTATGGCTACACCTTC
cdr3_aa: CASSRQGQSYGYTF
j_call: TRBJ1-2
v_call: TRBV7-2
clone_size: .
cdr3_length: 14
d_call: TRBD1

cdr3_nt: TGTGCCAGTAGTATAGTAGGGGGAAGCAATCAGCCCCAGCATTTT
cdr3_aa: CASSIVGGSNQPQHF
j_call: TRBJ1-5
v_call: TRBV19
clone_size: .
cdr3_length: 15
d_call: .

cdr3_nt: TGTGCCAGCAGTCTGAGCTCCTACGAGCAGTACTTC
cdr3_aa: CASSLSSYEQYF
j_call: TRBJ2-7
v_call: TRBV27
clone_size: .
cdr3_length: 12
d_call: .

cdr3_nt: TGTGCCAGCAGCAAGCGGGGAAGGGGAGTCTACAATGAGCAGTTCTTC
cdr3_aa: CASSKRGRGVYNEQFF
j_call: TRBJ2-1
v_call: TRBV21-1
clone_size: once
cdr3_length: 16
d_call: .

cdr3_nt: TGTGCCAGCAGTGAGAGGTTTTACAATGAGCAGTTCTTC
cdr3_aa: CASSERFYNEQFF
j_call: TRBJ2-1
v_call: TRBV6-1
clone_size: .
cdr3_length: 13
d_call: .

cdr3_nt: TGTGCCAGCAGTTCCCAAACCGGGACTAGCGGGCGGGGAGAGACCCAGTACTTC
cdr3_aa: CASSSQTGTSGRGETQYF
j_call: TRBJ2-5
v_call: TRBV28
clone_size: .
cdr3_length: 18
d_call: TRBD2

cdr3_nt: TGTGCCAGCTCACCAAATACAGGGCGGAACACTGAAGCTTTCTTT
cdr3_aa: CASSPNTGRNTEAFF
j_call: TRBJ1-1
v_call: TRBV18
clone_size: .
cdr3_length: 15
d_call: .

cdr3_nt: TGCAGTGCTACGACAGGGACTGGCTACACCTTC
cdr3_aa: CSATTGTGYTF
j_call: TRBJ1-2
v_call: TRBV20-1
clone_size: .
cdr3_length: 11
d_call: TRBD1

cdr3_nt: TGTGCCAGCAGCTTAGCTGCACAGGGGAACTATGGCTACACCTTC
cdr3_aa: CASSLAAQGNYGYTF
j_call: TRBJ1-2
v_call: TRBV7-9
clone_size: .
cdr3_length: 15
d_call: TRBD1

cdr3_nt: TGTGCCAGCAGCTTGGCCGGACAGGGGATAGATGGCTACACCTTC
cdr3_aa: CASSLAGQGIDGYTF
j_call: TRBJ1-2
v_call: TRBV5-8
clone_size: .
cdr3_length: 15
d_call: TRBD1

cdr3_nt: TGTGCCAGCAGCCAAGTGGGGGGACGCACCGAGCAGTACTTC
cdr3_aa: CASSQVGGRTEQYF
j_call: TRBJ2-7
v_call: TRBV4-2
clone_size: .
cdr3_length: 14
d_call: .